This T cell receptor (beta chain) was found in a study of shared clonotypes between healthy human individuals. Study-level points and caveats: In a few donors, around 5% of naive CD4 clonotypes appeared in common. In this cohort, only blood was sampled, and tissue repertoires likely differ.

The CDR3 consists of 13 residues. V lost 3 bases to trimming and J lost 0 bases, with 5 bases between them. Germline V CDR1 and CDR2: SNHLY, FYNNEI. Per the original data handling: In the immunoSEQ data, sequences were junction-only and lacked quality scores, so filtering differed. This table comes from immunoSEQ multiplex PCR, and its TCRdb copy is limited to in-frame clones, with some not included. D and trimming were read from the DNA, whereas the V and J calls and clone size are those reported in that table. This sample has about 990,000 clones, with 75% to 80% found just once. This clone has a count of ten or more. Its antigen is unidentified.

The material sequenced was memory CD4+ T cells from PBMCs. The subset: CD45RA-negative fraction. The V call is TRBV2, the J call TRBJ1-1; D is unresolved. The sequence came from a man between 18 and 29 years old in good health. Some clones in this sample may be carry-over from other donors' samples. The chain's CDR3 is CASSDLMNTEAFF. The CDR3 DNA is TGTGCCAGCAGTGATTTGATGAACACTGAAGCTTTCTTT.